The 23 T cell receptor beta chains reported below all come from one sample, sequenced in a study of blood T cell repertoires in COVID-19. Repertoires were generated with immunoSEQ multiplex PCR, while TCRdb's copy carries only in-frame clones and drops some. The sample lists 25,000 to 35,000 clones, roughly nine tenths occurring once. The sequencing sample was made of peripheral blood. The source of these receptors is a man between 65 and 85 years old with active or convalescent COVID-19.

CDR3 loop: CASSLGRGSTEAFF. The CDR3 DNA follows: TGTGCCAGCAGTCTGGGGCGCGGATCCACTGAAGCTTTCTTT. The V and J genes are TRBV11-3 and TRBJ1-1; maybe TRBD1 (5 bases). This CDR3 spans 14 amino acids. Germline values: CDR1 SGHNT, CDR2 YENEEA. Trimming pared 6 bases from V and 4 bases from J, leaving 15 bases between.

The gene calls are TRBV5-1 and TRBJ2-7, with TRBD2 as a possible D gene (6 bases). V was shortened by 4 bases and J by 4 bases, with 15 bases between the two germline ends. Per germline, CDR1 SGHRS and CDR2 YFSETQ. The CDR3 runs 14 residues. CDR3 protein: CASSPTGVGYEQYV. For the CDR3, the DNA is TGCGCCAGCAGCCCAACGGGAGTTGGGTACGAGCAGTACGTC.

The chain has TRBV5-1 and TRBJ1-2; D unclear. Germline V gene data show CDR1 as SGHRS and CDR2 as YFSETQ. The CDR3 consists of 16 residues. The V and J ends lost 0 bases and 4 bases respectively, with 16 bases between them. In nucleotides, the CDR3 is TGCGCCAGCAGCTTGGCCGATGGCGCCGCGGGCTATGGCTACACCTTC. The encoded protein is CASSLADGAAGYGYTF.

The gene calls are TRBV12-3 or TRBV12-4 and TRBJ1-3; D is ambiguous. Trimming stripped 5 bases from V and 2 bases from J, with 7 bases between. This CDR3 spans 13 amino acids. The CDR3 DNA sequence: TGTGCCAGCAGTCAGAATACTGGAAACACCATATATTTT. It codes for CASSQNTGNTIYF.

The chain links TRBV6-5 to TRBJ1-5; no clear D. Trimming cost V 4 bases and J 11 bases, with 15 bases left between them. The CDR3 runs 13 residues. Germline V CDR1 and CDR2: MNHEY, SVGAGI. The CDR3 loop is CASSLFPTEAQHF. CDR3 coding DNA: TGTGCCAGCAGTTTGTTCCCAACCGAGGCCCAGCATTTT.

V is TRBV29-1 and J is TRBJ2-7; no clear D. CDR1 is SQVTM, CDR2 ANQGSEA, per germline. The V gene lost 2 bases and the J gene lost 0 bases, with 8 bases spanning the gap. The CDR3 length is 13 residues. The CDR3 DNA sequence: TGCAGCGTTGAAAGCCAAAGCTCCTACGAGCAGTACTTC. Its translation: CSVESQSSYEQYF.

The chain has TRBV21-1 and TRBJ2-1; TRBD2 is taken as the D call from the table, unchecked against the DNA. TRBV21-1 counts as a pseudogene. The CDR3 has 17 residues. The CDR3 bases are TGTGCCAGCAGCAAAGAAGTTAGCGCCTCCTCCTACAATGAGCAGTTCTTC. It translates to CASSKEVSASSYNEQFF.

This chain connects TRBV10-2 to TRBJ1-1, with 9 bases identical to TRBD1. Germline assignment: CDR1 WSHSY and CDR2 SAAADI. The CDR3 runs 15 residues. Trimming removed 4 bases from V and 6 bases from J; junction bases left unmatched: 9. DNA of the CDR3: TGCGCCAGCAGTGGGACGACGACAGGGGGACCTGAAGCTTTCTTT. Amino acids: CASSGTTTGGPEAFF.

The chain couples TRBV27 to TRBJ1-4, with 8 nucleotides matching TRBD1. This CDR3 has 15 amino acids. The V gene end was trimmed by 5 bases and the J gene end by 8 bases; junction bases not matched to a gene: 10. CDR1 is MNHEY and CDR2 is SMNVEV in the germline V gene (reference sequence). CDR3 sequence: CASSPLGTGQEKLFF. CDR3 sequence (DNA): TGTGCCAGCAGTCCCCTCGGGACAGGCCAGGAAAAACTGTTTTTT.

This clone has just one count. The chain combines TRBV5-5 with TRBJ1-1, with 7 nucleotides matching TRBD1. V shed 5 bases and J 4 bases; nucleotides not matched to a gene: 8. The germline V gene has CDR1 SGHKS and CDR2 YYEKEE (reference sequence). The CDR3 totals 14 residues. The CDR3 reads CASRRDSWSTEAFF. Here the CDR3 DNA reads TGTGCCAGCAGAAGGGACAGCTGGAGCACTGAAGCTTTCTTT.

This clone has a single count. The chain couples TRBV7-2 to TRBJ2-3, with D possibly TRBD2 on 7 matching bases. Germline lookup yields CDR1 SGHTA and CDR2 FQGNSA. Trimming took off 8 bases at V and 5 bases at J, with 17 bases between the two ends. The CDR3 extends over 14 amino acids. This CDR3 reads CASDSGGGRDTQYF. DNA for the CDR3: TGTGCCAGCGATAGCGGCGGGGGCAGAGATACGCAGTATTTT.

This clone was seen a few times. The genes are TRBV29-1 and TRBJ2-2, with D possibly TRBD1 on 5 matching bases. The ends were cut back, 6 bases at V and 5 bases at J, with 13 bases in the middle. Germline assignment: CDR1 SQVTM and CDR2 ANQGSEA. The CDR3 length is 13 residues. The CDR3 nucleotides read TGCAGCGTCAGCAGGGATACTACCGGGGAGCTGTTTTTT. Its translation is CSVSRDTTGELFF.

J is TRBJ2-3 and V is TRBV9; 7 bases are shared with TRBD2. V lost 4 bases and J lost 8; bases outside the gene matches: 7. The CDR3 sequence is 13 residues long. The V gene's germline CDR1 is SGDLS and CDR2 YYNGEE. DNA of the CDR3: TGTGCCAGCAGCTTTGGACTAGTTGGTACGCAGTATTTT. Translated, it gives CASSFGLVGTQYF.

The chain is built from TRBV5-8 and TRBJ2-7; 9 bases fit TRBD2. The germline V gene has CDR1 SGHTS and CDR2 YDEGEE. Trimming took 7 bases from V and 4 from J; bases not matched to a gene: 6. The CDR3 sequence is 13 residues long. The CDR3 coding sequence is TGTGCCAGCGGGCTAGCGGGAACTTACGAGCAGTACGTC. Encoded protein: CASGLAGTYEQYV.

The rearrangement links TRBV6-5 to TRBJ2-7; 8 nucleotides line up with TRBD1. J gave up 1 base and V 6 bases, and 8 bases lay outside the gene matches. CDR3 size: 15 residues. CDR1 MNHEY and CDR2 SVGAGI come from the germline V gene. CDR3 DNA sequence: TGTGCCAGCAGACCAATAACAGGGGGGTCCTACGAGCAGTACGTC. Translation: CASRPITGGSYEQYV.

This rearrangement joins TRBV15 to TRBJ2-7; TRBD2 aligns across 11 bases. With 3 bases clipped from V and 3 bases from J, the junction kept 1 base outside the gene matches. CDR1 and CDR2 from the germline V gene are LNHNV and YYDKDF (reference sequence). This CDR3 comprises 14 residues. CDR3 loop: CATSRTSGVYEQYF. The CDR3 region has the DNA TGTGCCACCAGCAGGACTAGCGGGGTCTACGAGCAGTACTTC.

This clone was observed a few times. This chain connects TRBV6-2 or TRBV6-3 to TRBJ1-6; D remains ambiguous. V was shortened by 3 bases and J by 7 bases, with 4 bases between the two germline ends. CDR3 length equals 12 residues. Germline V gene sequence: CDR1 MNHEY, CDR2 SVGEGT. Written as DNA, the CDR3 is TGTGCCAGCAGTTATCTGAATTCACCCCTCCACTTT. Amino acid sequence: CASSYLNSPLHF.

J is TRBJ1-2 and V is TRBV19; 7 positions match TRBD1. Germline assignment: CDR1 LNHDA and CDR2 SQIVND (reference sequence). V gave up 5 bases and J gave up 8 bases; unmatched junction bases: 8. This CDR3 is 13 amino acids long. This CDR3 reads CASSPQTGDGYTF. In nucleotides, the CDR3 is TGTGCCAGTAGTCCACAAACAGGGGACGGCTACACCTTC.

V and J are TRBV7-9 and TRBJ1-2; TRBD1 agrees at 8 bases. There are 15 residues in the CDR3. CDR1 SEHNR and CDR2 FQNEAQ come from the germline V gene (reference sequence). V shed 4 bases and J 5 bases; nucleotides not matched to a gene: 9. The CDR3 sequence is CASSSTATGEYGYTF. The CDR3 DNA sequence: TGTGCCAGCAGCTCGACAGCGACAGGGGAATATGGCTACACCTTC. Full variable domain (outside the CDR3, taken from reference TRBV7-9 and TRBJ1-2): DTGVSQNPRHKITKRGQNVTFRCDPISEHNRLYWYRQTLGQGPEFLTYFQNEAQLEKSRLLSDRFSAERPKGSFSTLEIQRTEQGDSAMYLCASSSTATGEYGYTFGSGTRLTVV.

V is TRBV3-1 (or the pseudogene TRBV3-2) and J is TRBJ2-5; the D gene is possibly TRBD2 (6 bases). The V gene's germline CDR1 is LGHDT and CDR2 YNNKEL (reference sequence). The CDR3 is 14 residues long. V shed 8 bases and J shed 0 bases, with 13 bases lying between them. The CDR3 loop reads CASGRRRDQETQYF. CDR3 DNA sequence: TGTGCCAGCGGTAGACGGAGGGACCAAGAGACCCAGTACTTC.

The chain recombines TRBV5-8 with TRBJ1-4; tentative D call: TRBD1 (6 bases). This CDR3 is 17 amino acids long. V lost 0 bases and J lost 0, with 12 bases in between. Looked up from germline, CDR1 is SGHTS and CDR2 is YDEGEE. CDR3 coding DNA: TGTGCCAGCAGCTTGGGCCAGGGGTCCACAACTAATGAAAAACTGTTTTTT. Translation: CASSLGQGSTTNEKLFF.

The V gene is TRBV2, the J gene TRBJ1-6; no firm D call. CDR1 SNHLY and CDR2 FYNNEI come from the germline V gene. Trimming left V 2 bases short and J 5 bases short, with 7 bases between. The CDR3 is made up of 14 amino acids. CDR3 sequence reads: CASSERQDNSPLHF. CDR3 coding DNA: TGTGCCAGCAGTGAACGGCAGGATAATTCACCCCTCCACTTT.

The chain is built from TRBV5-8 and TRBJ2-2, with TRBD2 matching over 7 bases. V lost 2 bases and J lost 6; bases outside the gene matches: 7. Germline lookup yields CDR1 SGHTS and CDR2 YDEGEE. The CDR3 extends over 15 amino acids. CDR3 in DNA: TGTGCCAGCAGCTTTCGTCAGGGAGGGCCCGGGGAGCTGTTTTTT. The encoded protein is CASSFRQGGPGELFF.